Presented here are 14 T cell receptor beta chains from one specimen sequenced in a study of blood T cell repertoires in COVID-19. Only in-frame clones appear in the TCRdb table, and some are missing; sequencing was by immunoSEQ multiplex PCR. The top ten hold around 3% of the sample, which has 350,000 to 450,000 clones, around 87% seen once. The specimen was peripheral blood. All receptors come from a human donor in a cohort sampled during active COVID-19.

V gene TRBV3-1 (or the pseudogene TRBV3-2) combines with J gene TRBJ2-3, with 9 nucleotides matching TRBD2. Germline V gene data show CDR1 as LGHDT and CDR2 as YNNKEL (reference sequence). V lost 4 bases, J lost 2 bases, and 10 bases stayed unmatched. The CDR3 contains 17 residues. The CDR3 bases are TGTGCCAGCAGCCGTCAATGGGCTAGCGGGGACACAGATACGCAGTATTTT. Protein product: CASSRQWASGDTDTQYF.

This chain uses TRBV6-6 with TRBJ1-5; unclear D gene. The germline V gene has CDR1 MNHNY and CDR2 SVGAGI (reference sequence). Trimming stripped 7 bases from V and 3 bases from J, with 7 bases between. The CDR3 loop spans 12 amino acids. The CDR3 reads CASTSSNQPQHF. The CDR3 bases are TGTGCCAGCACCTCCTCCAATCAGCCCCAGCATTTT.

This chain joins TRBV7-3 and TRBJ2-5, with D possibly TRBD1 on 5 matching bases. The CDR3 runs 14 residues. Germline lookup yields CDR1 SGHTA and CDR2 FQGTGA. Trimming took off 5 bases at V and 3 bases at J, with 13 bases between the two ends. The CDR3 loop reads CASSRQAGKETQYF. Here the CDR3 DNA reads TGTGCCAGCAGCCGTCAGGCAGGGAAAGAGACCCAGTACTTC.

This chain connects TRBV3-1 (or the pseudogene TRBV3-2) to TRBJ2-5; TRBD2 matches at 7 bases. The CDR3 consists of 17 residues. Per germline, CDR1 LGHDT and CDR2 YNNKEL (reference sequence). Germline trimming cut 3 bases from V and 2 bases from J; bases unmatched to any gene: 12. The CDR3 DNA reads as TGTGCCAGCAGCCACCTCGGGAGTAGCGGGCAGCAAGAGACCCAGTACTTC. Its protein product is CASSHLGSSGQQETQYF.

This clone was observed once. The J gene is TRBJ2-3, the V gene TRBV2; tentative D call: TRBD2 (5 bases). The CDR3 length is 16 residues. Trimming shortened V by 6 bases and J by 0 bases, and 16 bases separated the two germline ends. Germline V gene data show CDR1 as SNHLY and CDR2 as FYNNEI. DNA of the CDR3: TGTGCCAGCAGGGCGAGGGCAGGCCTAAGCACAGATACGCAGTATTTT. This codes for CASRARAGLSTDTQYF. Combining the CDR3 with reference TRBV2 and TRBJ2-3 gives the whole variable domain EPEVTQTPSHQVTQMGQEVILRCVPISNHLYFYWYRQILGQKVEFLVSFYNNEISEKSEIFDDQFSVERPDGSNFTLKIRSTKLEDSAMYFCASRARAGLSTDTQYFGPGTRLTVL.

J is TRBJ2-3 and V is TRBV13, with TRBD2 identical over 10 bases. The CDR3 is 15 amino acids. CDR1 is PRHDT, CDR2 FYEKMQ, per germline (reference sequence). With 4 bases clipped from V and 2 bases from J, the junction kept 3 bases outside the gene matches. CDR3 sequence: CASSYSGGTTDTQYF. Written as DNA, the CDR3 is TGTGCCAGCAGCTATAGCGGGGGGACCACAGATACGCAGTATTTT.

This clone was recorded at least ten times. V and J are TRBV6-2 or TRBV6-3 and TRBJ1-2, with D maybe TRBD1 (6 bases). Trimming stripped 6 bases from V and 7 bases from J, with 18 bases between. The germline V gene has CDR1 MNHEY and CDR2 SVGEGT. The CDR3 runs to 14 residues. CDR3 coding DNA: TGTGCCAGCAGCCCCAGGGGAGGGCCGCCTGGCTACACCTTC. Translating it yields CASSPRGGPPGYTF.

The J gene is TRBJ2-7, the V gene TRBV5-6, with D possibly TRBD1 on 6 matching bases. Germline V lookup: CDR1 SGHDT, CDR2 YYEEEE. V shed 0 bases and J shed 2 bases, with 12 bases lying between them. The CDR3 is 15 amino acids. This chain's CDR3 is CASSLAKTGAYEQYF. The DNA for the CDR3 is TGTGCCAGCAGCTTGGCCAAGACAGGAGCCTACGAGCAGTACTTC. Drawing the rest from reference TRBV5-6 and TRBJ2-7, the complete variable domain is DAGVTQSPTHLIKTRGQQVTLRCSPKSGHDTVSWYQQALGQGPQFIFQYYEEEERQRGNFPDRFSGHQFPNYSSELNVNALLLGDSALYLCASSLAKTGAYEQYFGPGTRLTVT.

The gene calls are TRBV24-1 and TRBJ2-7, with 9 bases identical to TRBD2. The CDR3 has 15 amino acids. V trimming: 9 bases; J trimming: 1 base; junction bases outside the gene matches: 9. Per germline, CDR1 KGHDR and CDR2 SFDVKD. CDR3 sequence: CATFPTSGWSYEQYF. The CDR3 DNA sequence: TGTGCCACCTTCCCCACTAGCGGGTGGTCCTACGAGCAGTACTTC.

The chain uses TRBV2 and TRBJ1-5; 7 bases are shared with TRBD1. The V gene end was trimmed by 7 bases and the J gene end by 1 base; junction bases not matched to a gene: 7. In germline, CDR1 is SNHLY, CDR2 FYNNEI. The CDR3 length is 15 residues. CDR3 in amino acids: CASNRDRLSNQPQHF. Here the CDR3 DNA reads TGTGCCAGCAACCGGGACAGACTGAGCAATCAGCCCCAGCATTTT.

The chain is built from TRBV28 and TRBJ1-3, with no clear D. Germline V gene data show CDR1 as MDHEN and CDR2 as SYDVKM. The CDR3 sequence is 12 residues long. V lost 4 bases and J lost 5, with 6 bases in between. The chain's CDR3 is CASSSHRNTIYF. In DNA form, the CDR3 reads TGTGCCAGCAGTTCACACCGAAACACCATATATTTT.

The genes are TRBV6-5 and TRBJ1-5; D is unresolved. Germline CDR1 is MNHEY and CDR2 is SVGAGI. The V gene lost 5 bases and the J gene lost 9 bases, with 14 bases spanning the gap. The CDR3 is 13 amino acids. The CDR3 loop is CASSPRHLGPQHF. The CDR3 DNA reads TGTGCCAGCAGTCCGAGGCATTTGGGGCCCCAGCATTTT.

The chain uses TRBV5-4 and TRBJ1-2; D is ambiguous. The CDR3 is 16 amino acids. In germline, CDR1 is SGHNT, CDR2 YYREEE (reference sequence). V was trimmed by 2 bases and J by 0 bases, leaving 14 bases between them. CDR3 in amino acids: CASSFPAPGANYGYTF. The CDR3 DNA reads as TGTGCCAGCAGCTTCCCGGCCCCCGGGGCTAACTATGGCTACACCTTC.

The chain combines TRBV28 with TRBJ2-5; no definite D call. The CDR3 extends over 12 amino acids. Germline loops: CDR1 MDHEN, CDR2 SYDVKM. Trimming took 6 bases from V and 2 from J, leaving 7 bases between them. CDR3 region: CASRGRQETQYF. CDR3 bases: TGTGCCAGCAGGGGCAGGCAAGAGACCCAGTACTTC.